A selection of T cell receptor beta chains follows, all from one sample in a study of a mutant IDH1 vaccine in newly diagnosed glioma. The antigens of these receptors remain unknown. Libraries were prepared by immunoSEQ multiplex PCR; TCRdb keeps only in-frame clonotypes and omits some of them. The sample has around 60,000 clones, about 88% seen once. The specimen comprised PBMCs, sampled from a glioma patient whose treatment included an IDH1 peptide vaccine. Receptors originate from a man aged 30 to 39 with glioma. Both conserved end residues are part of each CDR3. D genes are given only for firm matches. Size values are once, few and many counts, or a class for expanded clones, and some rows have none.

abundance	v_gene	d_gene	j_gene	CDR3nt	CDR3aa
NA	TRBV11-2	NA	TRBJ1-3	TGTGCCGGATCTATAGGGGACTCTGGAAACACCATATATTTT	CAGSIGDSGNTIYF
NA	TRBV7-6	TRBD2	TRBJ2-7	TGTGCCAGCAGTCTCAGCGGGGGGACTGGCTACGAGCAGTACTTC	CASSLSGGTGYEQYF
NA	TRBV19	NA	TRBJ2-2	TGTGCCAGTAGGGACCTGGTGGGGGAGCTGTTTTTT	CASRDLVGELFF
NA	TRBV5-5	NA	TRBJ2-7	TGTGCCAGCAGCTTGTATGACGACGAGCAGTACTTC	CASSLYDDEQYF
NA	TRBV5-1	NA	TRBJ2-2	TGCGCCAGCAGCTTGGTTACACTTGTCGCCGGGGAGCTGTTTTTT	CASSLVTLVAGELFF
NA	TRBV19	NA	TRBJ1-4	TGTGCCAGTAGTATGAACGGGGCCGCGGCTAATGAAAAACTGTTTTTT	CASSMNGAAANEKLFF
NA	TRBV5-1	NA	TRBJ2-5	TGCGCCAGCAGCTTGGTAACGGGGGAGATTGAGACCCAGTACTTC	CASSLVTGEIETQYF
NA	TRBV6-5	NA	TRBJ1-4	TGTGCCAGCAGTGATAACTTCGGGGTAGAAAAACTGTTTTTT	CASSDNFGVEKLFF
NA	TRBV6-5	NA	TRBJ1-1	TGTGCCAGCAGTTACTCACAGAACTATGAAGCTTTCTTT	CASSYSQNYEAFF
NA	TRBV7-2	NA	TRBJ2-1	TGTGCCAGCAGCCCAAAAGCGGGGGAGGGGGCCAATGAGCAGTTCTTC	CASSPKAGEGANEQFF
NA	TRBV7-6	NA	TRBJ1-1	TGTGCCAGCAGCCCGGCCGGGACACAAAACACTGAAGCTTTCTTT	CASSPAGTQNTEAFF
NA	TRBV7-9	NA	TRBJ2-7	TGTGCCAGCAGCTTAGATCGGAACACTTACTCCTACGAGCAGTACTTC	CASSLDRNTYSYEQYF
NA	TRBV5-1	NA	TRBJ1-3	TGCGCCAGCAGCTTGGAAGGGAGTTCTGGAAACACCATATATTTT	CASSLEGSSGNTIYF
NA	TRBV19	NA	TRBJ1-1	TGTGCCAGTAGTGAGACTGCAGAGAACACTGAAGCTTTCTTT	CASSETAENTEAFF
NA	TRBV10-3	TRBD1	TRBJ2-7	TGTGCCATCAGTGACGCCGGGACAGCTCTGGGTGAGCAGTACTTC	CAISDAGTALGEQYF
NA	TRBV5-4	NA	TRBJ2-7	TGTGCCAGCAGCAAAGCAGTGTCCTACGAGCAGTACTTC	CASSKAVSYEQYF
NA	TRBV10-3	TRBD1	TRBJ1-1	TGTGCCATCAGTGAGCGGGGACAGACGAACACTGAAGCTTTCTTT	CAISERGQTNTEAFF
NA	TRBV7-8	NA	TRBJ2-7	TGTGCCAGCAGCTTAAGGGGCCTCGCCTACGAGCAGTACTTC	CASSLRGLAYEQYF
NA	TRBV14	TRBD1	TRBJ1-4	TGTGCCAGCAGCCTCCCGGGGGGGACAGGTTATGAAAAACTGTTTTTT	CASSLPGGTGYEKLFF
once	TRBV9	NA	TRBJ1-5	TGTGCCAGCAGCTGGGACGAGGGCAATCAGCCCCAGCATTTT	CASSWDEGNQPQHF
NA	TRBV6-1	NA	TRBJ2-3	TGTGCCAGCAGTGAAAGAAGGGGCTGGGGTCGTACAGATACGCAGTATTTT	CASSERRGWGRTDTQYF
NA	TRBV19	NA	TRBJ1-5	TGTGCCAGTAGTATAGACAGGATAAATCAGCCCCAGCATTTT	CASSIDRINQPQHF
NA	TRBV25-1	NA	TRBJ2-3	TGTGCCAGCAGTGAATTATCAGATACGCAGTATTTT	CASSELSDTQYF
NA	TRBV9	NA	TRBJ1-4	TGTGCCAGCAGTCAGGGGATCGGGGTTGAAAAACTGTTTTTT	CASSQGIGVEKLFF
NA	TRBV5-8	NA	TRBJ1-2	TGTGCCAGCAGCCCTTGGCAGCCCAGCTATGGCTACACCTTC	CASSPWQPSYGYTF
NA	TRBV19	NA	TRBJ1-5	TGTGCCAGTAGTATAGGTCGTAGCAATCAGCCCCAGCATTTT	CASSIGRSNQPQHF
NA	TRBV7-8	TRBD1	TRBJ2-1	TGTGCCAGCAGTGCGATAGAGGGCGGGTGGGACAGGCGCTACAATGAGCAGTTCTTC	CASSAIEGGWDRRYNEQFF
NA	TRBV6-6	NA	TRBJ1-2	TGTGCCAGCAGTCTATCCGGGACTCAGGACTATGGCTACACCTTC	CASSLSGTQDYGYTF
few	TRBV2	NA	TRBJ1-2	TGTGCCAGCAGGGAAGACAGGACCTATGGCTACACCTTC	CASREDRTYGYTF
few	TRBV5-1	NA	TRBJ1-3	TGCGCCAGCAGCTTGGATGGGGCGAGCTCTGGAAACACCATATATTTT	CASSLDGASSGNTIYF
NA	TRBV19	NA	TRBJ1-5	TGTGCCAGCAACAGGGTCAATCAGCCCCAGCATTTT	CASNRVNQPQHF
few	TRBV15	NA	TRBJ1-1	TGTGCCACCAGCAAAGACGGAATGAACACTGAAGCTTTCTTT	CATSKDGMNTEAFF
NA	TRBV5-1	NA	TRBJ1-1	TGCGCCAGCAGGCTACAGGCGATGAACACTGAAGCTTTCTTT	CASRLQAMNTEAFF
NA	TRBV10-2	NA	TRBJ1-2	TGCGCCAGCAGCGCCGAACATCAAGCTAACTATGGCTACACCTTC	CASSAEHQANYGYTF
NA	TRBV6-6	TRBD1	TRBJ1-2	TGTGCCAGCAGTTACTCGCAGGGGGACTATGGCTACACCTTC	CASSYSQGDYGYTF
NA	TRBV28	NA	TRBJ2-7	TGTGCCAGCAGTAATCAGGGGACCTCCTACGAGCAGTACTTC	CASSNQGTSYEQYF
NA	TRBV6-5	NA	TRBJ2-5	TGTGCCAGCGGGGAGGGGGCCCGATACCAAGAGACCCAGTACTTC	CASGEGARYQETQYF
NA	TRBV4-1	TRBD2	TRBJ2-1	TGCGCCAGCAGCCAACTGGGACTAGCGGGCGATGAGCAGTTCTTC	CASSQLGLAGDEQFF
NA	TRBV9	NA	TRBJ2-6	TGTGCCAGCAGCGTAGTGCGCTCTGGGGCCAACGTCCTGACTTTC	CASSVVRSGANVLTF
NA	TRBV5-1	TRBD1	TRBJ2-5	TGCGCCAGCTCTTTGTCAGGACAGGGAATGCAAGAGACCCAGTACTTC	CASSLSGQGMQETQYF
NA	TRBV27	NA	TRBJ2-7	TGTGCCAGCAGTTTGGAGGGTCGCTACGAGCAGTACTTC	CASSLEGRYEQYF
NA	TRBV7-2	NA	TRBJ2-1	TGTGCCAGCAGCCCCCTTATGGGGCGGAATGAGCAGTTCTTC	CASSPLMGRNEQFF
NA	TRBV27	NA	TRBJ2-3	TGTGCCAGCAGTTTATCGTCGGTGGCGGGGACTCGCACAGATACGCAGTATTTT	CASSLSSVAGTRTDTQYF
NA	TRBV28	TRBD1	TRBJ1-1	TGTGCCAGCAGTAACAACAGGGGCGTCCATGAAGCTTTCTTT	CASSNNRGVHEAFF
NA	TRBV6-1	NA	TRBJ1-1	TGTGCCAGCAGTGAAGCGCGGAGCAGGGGAACTGAAGCTTTCTTT	CASSEARSRGTEAFF
few	TRBV5-1	NA	TRBJ1-1	TGCGCCAGCAGCTTGGACTGGACACTGAACACTGAAGCTTTCTTT	CASSLDWTLNTEAFF
NA	TRBV10-3	TRBD2	TRBJ2-3	TGTGCCATCGATTGGACTAGCGGGGGTAAAGATACGCAGTATTTT	CAIDWTSGGKDTQYF
NA	TRBV30	TRBD1	TRBJ1-2	TGTGCCTGGTGTCTGCCACGTAGGGGGCGGAACTATGGCTACACCTTC	CAWCLPRRGRNYGYTF
NA	TRBV10-2	NA	TRBJ1-6	TGCGCCAGCAGAGGTGTGACTTATAATTCACCCCTCCACTTT	CASRGVTYNSPLHF
NA	TRBV5-6	NA	TRBJ2-5	TGTGCCAGCAGCTTATCGGACGGGGAGACCCAGTACTTC	CASSLSDGETQYF
NA	TRBV9	NA	TRBJ1-3	TGTGCCAGCAGCGTAGGCACGCCCAATGCGGGAAACACCATGTATTTT	CASSVGTPNAGNTMYF
NA	TRBV11-3	NA	TRBJ2-7	TGTGCCAGCAGCTTAGCGGTGGTCCACGAGCAGTACTTC	CASSLAVVHEQYF
NA	TRBV7-2	NA	TRBJ2-7	TGTGCCAGCAGCCTACAGGGTTACGAGCAGTACTTC	CASSLQGYEQYF